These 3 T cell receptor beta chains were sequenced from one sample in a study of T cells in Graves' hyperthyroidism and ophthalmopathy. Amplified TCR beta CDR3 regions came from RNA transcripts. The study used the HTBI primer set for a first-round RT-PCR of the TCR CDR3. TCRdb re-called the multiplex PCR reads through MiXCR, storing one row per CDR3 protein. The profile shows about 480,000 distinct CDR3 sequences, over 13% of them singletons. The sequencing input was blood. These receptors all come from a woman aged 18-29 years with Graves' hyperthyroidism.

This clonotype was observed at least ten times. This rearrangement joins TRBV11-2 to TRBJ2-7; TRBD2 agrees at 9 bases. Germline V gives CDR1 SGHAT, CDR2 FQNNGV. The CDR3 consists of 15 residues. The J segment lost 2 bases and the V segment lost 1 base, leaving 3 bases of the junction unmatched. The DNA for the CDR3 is TGTGCCAGCAGCTTAGGTCCTAGCGGGGCCTACGAGCAGTACGTC. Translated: CASSLGPSGAYEQYV.

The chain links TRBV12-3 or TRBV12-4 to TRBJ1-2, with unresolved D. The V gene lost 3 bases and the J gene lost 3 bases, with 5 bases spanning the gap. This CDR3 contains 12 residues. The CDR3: CASSFLYYGYTF. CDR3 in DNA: TGTGCCAGCAGTTTTTTATACTATGGCTACACCTTC.

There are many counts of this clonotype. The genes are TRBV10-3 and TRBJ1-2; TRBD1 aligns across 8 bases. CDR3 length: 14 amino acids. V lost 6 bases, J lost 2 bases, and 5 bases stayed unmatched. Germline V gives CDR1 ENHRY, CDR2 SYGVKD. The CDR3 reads CAISDRGGNYGYTF. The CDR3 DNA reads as TGTGCCATCAGCGACAGGGGCGGGAACTATGGCTACACCTTC.